The 18 T cell receptor beta chains given below trace back to one sample, sequenced in a study of cytomegalovirus exposure and HLA in healthy donors. The PCR was carried out with 60 Vbeta primers and 13 Jbeta primers. Method: immunoSEQ multiplex PCR; TCRdb's copy keeps in-frame clones and lacks some. The repertoire holds around 92,000 clones, approximately 72% seen once, with 2.5% to 3.5% in the top ten. Sequencing input: PBMCs. The receptors come from a female donor in good health and CMV-seropositive.

The J gene is TRBJ2-1, the V gene TRBV5-4, with TRBD2 identical over 16 bases. The CDR3 runs 15 residues. The germline V gene encodes CDR1 SGHNT and CDR2 YYREEE (reference sequence). The V segment lost 5 bases and the J segment 9 bases; nucleotides outside the gene matches: 5. DNA of the CDR3: TGTGCCAGCAGTTCGGGGACTAGCGGGGGGGGTGAGCAGTTCTTC. Amino acid sequence: CASSSGTSGGGEQFF. The complete variable domain, with remaining parts taken from reference TRBV5-4 and TRBJ2-1, reads ETGVTQSPTHLIKTRGQQVTLRCSSQSGHNTVSWYQQALGQGPQFIFQYYREEENGRGNFPPRFSGLQFPNYSSELNVNALELDDSALYLCASSSGTSGGGEQFFGPGTRLTVL.

This clone showed up just once. This CDR3 is CASSYRDSLGDTQYF. The CDR3 DNA follows: TGTGCCAGCAGTTACCGGGACTCCCTGGGTGATACGCAGTATTTT. This chain links TRBV6-5 with TRBJ2-3, with a tentative D call TRBD2 (6 bases). CDR3 size: 15 residues. Deletions cut 2 bases from V and 6 bases from J, with 15 bases between. The germline V gene encodes CDR1 MNHEY and CDR2 SVGAGI.

The chain combines TRBV6-5 with TRBJ1-1, with 7 bases matching TRBD1. Germline trimming cut 2 bases from V and 6 bases from J; bases unmatched to any gene: 9. This CDR3 has 15 amino acids. Per the germline V gene, CDR1 is MNHEY and CDR2 is SVGAGI. The CDR3 reads CASSYLPGQAPEAFF. In nucleotides, the CDR3 is TGTGCCAGCAGTTACCTACCAGGACAGGCCCCTGAAGCTTTCTTT.

The chain has TRBV9 and TRBJ1-1; D remains ambiguous. CDR1 SGDLS and CDR2 YYNGEE come from the germline V gene. The V end lost 0 bases, the J end lost 1 base, and 7 bases lay between the germline ends. The CDR3 covers 14 residues. CDR3 bases: TGTGCCAGCAGCGTAGGTCCCGGGAACACTGAAGCTTTCTTT. It yields the protein CASSVGPGNTEAFF.

This clone was seen more than once but under ten times. The chain links TRBV7-2 to TRBJ2-3; 7 nucleotides match TRBD2. V shed 2 bases, J shed 2 bases, and the junction held 7 bases outside the gene matches. The CDR3 runs to 16 residues. The germline V gene has CDR1 SGHTA and CDR2 FQGNSA. The CDR3 protein is CASSLMGGGTTDTQYF. CDR3 coding DNA: TGTGCCAGCAGCTTAATGGGCGGGGGTACCACAGATACGCAGTATTTT.

V is TRBV5-4 and J is TRBJ2-3; the match to TRBD2 covers 16 bases. Germline V gene data show CDR1 as SGHNT and CDR2 as YYREEE (reference sequence). This CDR3 region has 19 residues. J was trimmed by 0 bases and V by 4 bases; bases with no gene match: 8. CDR3 DNA: TGTGCCAGCAGCCCGGGACTAGCGGGAGGGCCTGTGAGCACAGATACGCAGTATTTT. It codes for CASSPGLAGGPVSTDTQYF.

The chain has TRBV7-9 and TRBJ1-2; D is perhaps TRBD1 (5 bases). Germline-derived CDR1 and CDR2 are SEHNR and FQNEAQ (reference sequence). V lost 1 base and J lost 5, with 11 bases in between. The CDR3 runs to 14 residues. The CDR3 reads CASSLGGQGYGYTF. In DNA form, the CDR3 reads TGTGCCAGCAGCTTAGGTGGGCAGGGATATGGCTACACCTTC.

The V gene is TRBV7-2, the J gene TRBJ2-2, with D tentatively TRBD2 (6 bases). Germline-derived CDR1 and CDR2 are SGHTA and FQGNSA. The CDR3 sequence is 15 residues long. V was pared by 5 bases and J by 5 bases, with 15 bases between. The CDR3 nucleotides read TGTGCCAGCAGCCTGGGGCTAGCGAGAACCGGGGAGCTGTTTTTT. As protein: CASSLGLARTGELFF.

In its sample, this clone ranks as medium-sized. This chain uses TRBV6-1 with TRBJ2-3; D possibly corresponds to TRBD2 (6 bases). Between the trimmed V and J ends, which lost 7 bases and 1 base, there was a span of 15 bases. Germline V gene data show CDR1 as MNHNS and CDR2 as SASEGT. The CDR3 has 15 amino acids. The CDR3 region has the DNA TGTGCCAGCAATACTAGCCCAGAAGGCACAGATACGCAGTATTTT. Protein sequence: CASNTSPEGTDTQYF.

This chain uses TRBV18 with TRBJ1-1; possibly TRBD1 for D (6 bases). Trimming left V 3 bases short and J 1 base short, with 9 bases between. The germline V gene encodes CDR1 KGHSH and CDR2 LQKENI. There are 14 residues in the CDR3. The DNA for the CDR3 is TGTGCCAGCTCACCTCAACAGGGGAACACTGAAGCTTTCTTT. Amino acids: CASSPQQGNTEAFF.

The V and J genes are TRBV5-6 and TRBJ1-5; 10 positions match TRBD1. With V trimmed by 4 bases and J by 4 bases, 5 bases remained unmatched. Looked up from germline, CDR1 is SGHDT and CDR2 is YYEEEE. CDR3 length equals 15 residues. DNA of the CDR3: TGTGCCAGCAGCGGAGGGACAGGGGAGAATCAGCCCCAGCATTTT. Translating gives CASSGGTGENQPQHF.

The chain combines TRBV7-5 with TRBJ2-7; the D call TRBD2 from the table was never checked on the DNA. TRBV7-5 is classified as a pseudogene. This CDR3 has 19 amino acids. The CDR3: CARSFNRDFSSGRAGEQYF. CDR3 in DNA: TGTGCCAGAAGCTTTAACCGGGACTTCTCTAGCGGGAGGGCGGGGGAGCAGTACTTC.

The V gene is TRBV5-1, the J gene TRBJ2-7; weak D call: TRBD2 (5 bases). With 0 bases removed from V and 2 bases from J, the gap between germline ends came to 9 bases. Germline assignment: CDR1 SGHRS and CDR2 YFSETQ. The CDR3 is 14 residues long. The CDR3 nucleotides are TGCGCCAGCAGCTTGGAGGTGCGGGCCTACGAGCAGTACTTC. The encoded protein is CASSLEVRAYEQYF.

This clone was detected only a few times. The chain uses TRBV6-6 and TRBJ1-4; D is uncertain. Germline V gene lookup returns CDR1 MNHNY and CDR2 SVGAGI (reference sequence). V was cut by 4 bases and J by 0 bases, with 6 bases left in between. The length of the CDR3 is 14 residues. CDR3 bases: TGTGCCAGCAGTTCAGTCTCAACTAATGAAAAACTGTTTTTT. Residues: CASSSVSTNEKLFF.

The chain is built from TRBV7-2 and TRBJ2-1; 7 bases align to TRBD2. J lost 6 bases, V lost 5 bases, and 4 bases had no gene match. The CDR3 totals 13 residues. CDR1 and CDR2 (germline): SGHTA, FQGNSA. CDR3 sequence reads: CASSQGLFNEQFF. The CDR3 DNA reads TGTGCCAGCAGCCAGGGACTATTCAATGAGCAGTTCTTC.

This chain connects TRBV30 to TRBJ2-7; TRBD1 agrees at 9 bases. J gave up 3 bases and V 5 bases, and 5 bases lay outside the gene matches. The CDR3 consists of 13 residues. Germline CDR1 and CDR2: GTSNPN and SVGIG (reference sequence). The CDR3 loop reads CAWDRGNIYEQYF. The CDR3 DNA reads TGTGCCTGGGACAGGGGGAACATCTACGAGCAGTACTTC.

This clone appeared a few times. The chain combines TRBV2 with TRBJ2-1, with a possible D match to TRBD2 (5 bases). Trimming removed 4 bases from V and 0 bases from J, with 10 bases in between. This CDR3 spans 15 amino acids. Germline CDR1 reads SNHLY; CDR2 reads FYNNEI. This CDR3 reads CASSVRAGSYNEQFF. The DNA of the CDR3 is TGTGCCAGCAGTGTTAGGGCGGGCTCCTACAATGAGCAGTTCTTC.

This sequence joins TRBV5-1 and TRBJ1-2, with D maybe TRBD1 (6 bases). CDR1 and CDR2 from the germline V gene are SGHRS and YFSETQ. V lost 7 bases, J lost 2 bases, and 18 bases lay in between. The CDR3 covers 15 residues. DNA of the CDR3: TGCGCCAGCTCCCGGACAGACCATTTAAACTATGGCTACACCTTC. This codes for CASSRTDHLNYGYTF.